This T cell receptor beta chain was sequenced for a study of tumor-infiltrating lymphocytes in primary liver carcinoma. Reverse transcription of approximately 520 ng total RNA with a constant-region primer produced TCR beta cDNA. Researchers made the TCR beta libraries by running three nested multiplex PCR rounds with slightly modified ARM-PCR. TRBV1-TRBV30 forward primers paired with a C-beta reverse primer were used in the first two PCR rounds, which ran roughly 9 cycles each. TCRdb fed the multiplex PCR reads into MiXCR, producing one record per CDR3 protein. The table lists about 92,000 distinct CDR3 sequences, just under 70% of them singletons. Whole-study results and caveats: Less overlap was seen in tumor-adjacent and tumor-blood pairs than in tumor region pairs.

Notes on this clonotype: No antigen is known for it. At one end, the junction sequence differs from germline, possibly due to a read error.

Germline values: CDR1 SGHRS, CDR2 YFSETQ. The CDR3 spans 14 residues. For each extraction, RNA and DNA were obtained together from about 19-30 mg of unsorted bulk tissue. The chain combines TRBV5-1 with TRBJ2-5, with 9 bases that match TRBD2. Sequencing was carried out using tumor-adjacent normal liver tissue. The clonotype originates from a man aged 35-49 years with primary liver carcinoma and hepatitis B virus infection. The CDR3 here is CSSKPGLASETQYF. The CDR3 nucleotides are TGCTCCAGCAAGCCGGGACTAGCATCTGAGACCCAGTACTTC. Supplemented by reference TRBV5-1 and TRBJ2-5, the full variable domain reads KAGVTQTPRYLIKTRGQQVTLSCSPISGHRSVSWYQQTPGQGLQFLFEYFSETQRNKGNFPGRFSGRQFSNSRSEMNVSTLELGDSALYLCSSKPGLASETQYFGPGTRLLVL.